A selection of T cell receptor beta chains follows, all from one sample in a study of T cell changes during pregnancy in multiple sclerosis. The method was immunoSEQ multiplex PCR; TCRdb's version includes in-frame clones alone and lacks a portion of them. The sample yields about 68,000 clones, 75% to 95% seen once. Sample: peripheral blood, taken in the first trimester of pregnancy. The receptors originated from a female donor with multiple sclerosis, enrolled in a pregnancy study. The CDR3 runs from the conserved cysteine through the conserved F or W. A D gene is named only where the DNA matches it firmly. Not all rows give a size; the values are once, few, many and, for expanded clones, a class.

CDR3: CASTFQGAWEQYF
DNA: TGTGCCAGCACGTTTCAGGGGGCATGGGAGCAGTACTTC
size: NA
D: TRBD1
J: TRBJ2-7
V: TRBV6-5

CDR3: CASSLGLNSGELFF
DNA: TGCGCCAGCAGCTTGGGACTAAATTCGGGGGAACTGTTTTTT
size: NA
D: NA
J: TRBJ1-4
V: TRBV5-1

CDR3: CASSGRERYGYTF
DNA: TGTGCCAGCAGTGGCAGAGAGCGCTATGGCTACACCTTC
size: NA
D: NA
J: TRBJ1-2
V: TRBV6-1

CDR3: CASSFASTGVGNTIYF
DNA: TGTGCCAGCAGCTTCGCCTCGACGGGAGTTGGAAACACCATATATTTT
size: NA
D: NA
J: TRBJ1-3
V: TRBV11-2

CDR3: CASSLLGQSSGNTIYF
DNA: TGTGCCAGCAGTTTATTGGGACAGAGCTCTGGAAACACCATATATTTT
size: NA
D: TRBD1
J: TRBJ1-3
V: TRBV28

CDR3: CASSPPPGGYNEQFF
DNA: TGTGCCAGCAGCCCCCCCCCGGGGGGCTACAATGAGCAGTTCTTC
size: NA
D: TRBD2
J: TRBJ2-1
V: TRBV6-1

CDR3: CASRKGGGSGNTIYF
DNA: TGTGCCAGCAGAAAAGGGGGGGGGTCTGGAAACACCATATATTTT
size: NA
D: NA
J: TRBJ1-3
V: TRBV21-1

CDR3: CASSDPTGGGEQYF
DNA: TGTGCCAGCAGCGATCCGACAGGGGGTGGCGAGCAGTACTTC
size: NA
D: TRBD1
J: TRBJ2-7
V: TRBV5-4

CDR3: CASSGRTGAWDQPQHF
DNA: TGTGCCAGCAGCGGCAGGACAGGGGCATGGGATCAGCCCCAGCATTTT
size: NA
D: NA
J: TRBJ1-5
V: TRBV21-1

CDR3: CASTEQGRTNTGELFF
DNA: TGTGCCAGTACCGAACAGGGCAGAACGAACACCGGGGAGCTGTTTTTT
size: once
D: NA
J: TRBJ2-2
V: TRBV19

CDR3: CASSLTPLSVPVEKLFF
DNA: TGTGCCAGCAGCTTGACCCCCTTAAGCGTTCCCGTTGAAAAACTGTTTTTT
size: NA
D: NA
J: TRBJ1-4
V: TRBV5-4

CDR3: CASSESGTGNAEAFF
DNA: TGTGCCAGCAGTGAATCCGGGACAGGGAACGCTGAAGCTTTCTTT
size: NA
D: TRBD1
J: TRBJ1-1
V: TRBV6-1

CDR3: CASGTTVVAGLGYNEQFF
DNA: TGTGCCAGCGGGACCACGGTGGTAGCGGGACTCGGGTACAATGAGCAGTTCTTC
size: NA
D: TRBD2
J: TRBJ2-1
V: TRBV28

CDR3: CASSPIRDRFYNEQFF
DNA: TGTGCCAGCTCACCGATCCGGGACAGATTCTACAATGAGCAGTTCTTC
size: NA
D: TRBD1
J: TRBJ2-1
V: TRBV18

CDR3: CASSPTSGGAGKTQYF
DNA: TGTGCCAGCAGCCCCACCAGCGGGGGGGCCGGGAAGACCCAGTACTTC
size: once
D: TRBD2
J: TRBJ2-5
V: TRBV7-2

CDR3: CASSLPGGGSYNEQFF
DNA: TGCGCCAGCAGCTTGCCCGGGGGGGGCTCCTACAATGAGCAGTTCTTC
size: few
D: TRBD2
J: TRBJ2-1
V: TRBV5-1

CDR3: CASSGPLEDRGGQPQHF
DNA: TGTGCCAGCAGTGGGCCTTTGGAGGACCGGGGAGGTCAGCCCCAGCATTTT
size: NA
D: NA
J: TRBJ1-5
V: TRBV2

CDR3: CASSLSPPRDEQYF
DNA: TGTGCCAGCAGTTTATCGCCCCCTCGAGACGAGCAGTACTTC
size: once
D: NA
J: TRBJ2-7
V: TRBV27

CDR3: CAGASGGPRNEQFF
DNA: TGTGCCGGCGCTAGCGGGGGCCCTCGGAATGAGCAGTTCTTC
size: NA
D: TRBD2
J: TRBJ2-1
V: TRBV13

CDR3: CASSLGGPGTGADTQYF
DNA: TGTGCCAGCAGCTTGGGGGGTCCCGGGACAGGGGCAGATACGCAGTATTTT
size: once
D: TRBD1
J: TRBJ2-3
V: TRBV5-4

CDR3: CASREGLRRGGYTF
DNA: TGTGCCAGTAGGGAAGGACTTCGGCGCGGTGGCTACACCTTC
size: few
D: NA
J: TRBJ1-2
V: TRBV19

CDR3: CASKLTVSSQPQHF
DNA: TGTGCCAGCAAACTGACAGTTAGTAGTCAGCCCCAGCATTTT
size: once
D: NA
J: TRBJ1-5
V: TRBV2

CDR3: CASSVAGEADISGNTIYF
DNA: TGTGCCAGCAGCGTAGCCGGGGAGGCCGATATCTCTGGAAACACCATATATTTT
size: NA
D: NA
J: TRBJ1-3
V: TRBV9

CDR3: CASSLLGTGTSGRNEQFF
DNA: TGTGCCAGCAGCCTATTAGGAACCGGGACTAGCGGGAGGAATGAGCAGTTCTTC
size: once
D: TRBD2
J: TRBJ2-1
V: TRBV7-2

CDR3: CASSATGTRVFNEQFF
DNA: TGTGCCAGTAGTGCGACCGGGACTCGCGTTTTCAATGAGCAGTTCTTC
size: NA
D: NA
J: TRBJ2-1
V: TRBV19

CDR3: CASSVGGDRASDEQYF
DNA: TGTGCCAGCAGCGTGGGGGGGGACAGGGCTTCGGACGAGCAGTACTTC
size: NA
D: TRBD1
J: TRBJ2-7
V: TRBV9

CDR3: CASRRDRSGNTIYF
DNA: TGTGCCAGCAGGAGGGATCGGTCTGGAAACACCATATATTTT
size: NA
D: NA
J: TRBJ1-3
V: TRBV6-5

CDR3: CAWRGGYEQYF
DNA: TGTGCCTGGAGGGGAGGGTACGAGCAGTACTTC
size: NA
D: TRBD2
J: TRBJ2-7
V: TRBV30

CDR3: CASSRSGWKQPQHF
DNA: TGTGCCAGTAGTCGGTCAGGGTGGAAACAGCCCCAGCATTTT
size: once
D: NA
J: TRBJ1-5
V: TRBV19

CDR3: CASSKDRGREFHTIYF
DNA: TGTGCCAGCAGCAAAGACAGGGGGCGCGAGTTCCACACCATATATTTT
size: NA
D: NA
J: TRBJ1-3
V: TRBV21-1

CDR3: CASSSQQGTPLHF
DNA: TGTGCCAGCAGCTCACAACAGGGGACACCCCTCCACTTT
size: NA
D: TRBD1
J: TRBJ1-6
V: TRBV7-3

CDR3: CASSHGSGTNYNEQFF
DNA: TGTGCCAGCAGCCATGGCTCCGGGACTAACTACAATGAGCAGTTCTTC
size: NA
D: TRBD2
J: TRBJ2-1
V: TRBV4-2

CDR3: CASSLNRGRFGYTF
DNA: TGTGCCAGTAGTCTTAACAGGGGGCGATTTGGCTACACCTTC
size: NA
D: TRBD1
J: TRBJ1-2
V: TRBV19

CDR3: CASTFYQGSLSTDTQYF
DNA: TGTGCCAGCACATTTTATCAGGGATCCCTTAGCACAGATACGCAGTATTTT
size: NA
D: NA
J: TRBJ2-3
V: TRBV21-1

CDR3: CASSDGTALEAFF
DNA: TGTGCCAGCAGTGATGGGACAGCCCTTGAAGCTTTCTTT
size: NA
D: TRBD1
J: TRBJ1-1
V: TRBV28

CDR3: CASSWTGRYYGYTF
DNA: TGTGCCAGCAGTTGGACAGGGCGTTACTATGGCTACACCTTC
size: NA
D: TRBD1
J: TRBJ1-2
V: TRBV28

CDR3: CASSLAGGAGEQFF
DNA: TGTGCCAGCAGTTTAGCGGGAGGCGCGGGTGAGCAGTTCTTC
size: NA
D: TRBD2
J: TRBJ2-1
V: TRBV27

CDR3: CASPYQPQHF
DNA: TGTGCCAGCCCATATCAGCCCCAGCATTTT
size: NA
D: NA
J: TRBJ1-5
V: TRBV6-5

CDR3: CASSFSLAGVVEQYF
DNA: TGTGCCAGCAGCTTTTCACTAGCGGGGGTCGTCGAGCAGTACTTC
size: once
D: TRBD2
J: TRBJ2-7
V: TRBV7-2

CDR3: CASSERGDRGWNTEAFF
DNA: TGCGCCAGCAGTGAGCGTGGGGACAGGGGATGGAACACTGAAGCTTTCTTT
size: NA
D: TRBD1
J: TRBJ1-1
V: TRBV10-2

CDR3: CASVAGHYNSPLHF
DNA: TGTGCCAGCGTCGCAGGGCACTATAATTCACCCCTCCACTTT
size: NA
D: NA
J: TRBJ1-6
V: TRBV6-6